The 21 T cell receptor beta chains given below trace back to one sample, sequenced in a study of cytomegalovirus exposure and HLA in healthy donors. PCR primers comprised 60 Vbeta and 13 Jbeta primers. Produced via immunoSEQ multiplex PCR; TCRdb's table is partial and in-frame only. This sample has about 130,000 clones, with 73% found just once. Sequencing used PBMCs. These receptors were collected from a woman aged 35 to 49 in good health and CMV-seropositive.

This rearrangement joins TRBV7-2 to TRBJ1-1; a weak D match, TRBD1 (6 bases). Between the trimmed V and J ends, which lost 4 bases and 4 bases, there was a span of 13 bases. The germline V gene encodes CDR1 SGHTA and CDR2 FQGNSA. The CDR3 consists of 14 residues. CDR3 loop: CASSSRGAGTEAFF. The DNA of the CDR3 is TGTGCCAGCAGCTCACGGGGGGCGGGCACTGAAGCTTTCTTT.

The CDR3 DNA is TGTGCCAGCAGCCCGGGGGCTAGCGGAGGTTACAATGAGCAGTTCTTC. Translated, it gives CASSPGASGGYNEQFF. The chain recombines TRBV11-1 with TRBJ2-1, with D tentatively TRBD2 (7 bases). Germline values: CDR1 SGHAT, CDR2 FQDESV (reference sequence). The CDR3 is made up of 16 amino acids. The V end lost 5 bases, the J end lost 4 bases, and 18 bases lay between the germline ends.

This chain joins TRBV19 and TRBJ1-2; 9 bases match TRBD1. Unmatched junction bases numbered 9, after V lost 5 bases and J lost 8 bases. The CDR3 has 14 amino acids. CDR1 is LNHDA and CDR2 is SQIVND in the germline V gene (reference sequence). The CDR3 loop reads CASSAYPDRGGYTF. CDR3 DNA sequence: TGTGCCAGTAGTGCATACCCGGACAGGGGCGGCTACACCTTC.

V and J are TRBV14 and TRBJ2-1, with D perhaps TRBD2 (6 bases). V was clipped by 0 bases and J by 4 bases, with 10 bases between them. Germline V lookup: CDR1 SGHDN, CDR2 FVKESK. The CDR3 extends over 15 amino acids. CDR3 region: CASSQDVAVYNEQFF. In nucleotides, the CDR3 is TGTGCCAGCAGCCAAGATGTAGCGGTTTACAATGAGCAGTTCTTC.

This sequence joins TRBV10-3 and TRBJ2-3; TRBD2 matches 9 bases. CDR1 is ENHRY and CDR2 is SYGVKD in the germline V gene. The CDR3 runs 15 residues. V shed 8 bases and J 9 bases; nucleotides not matched to a gene: 15. The CDR3 spells CAIGPLAGSFRTQYF. The CDR3 DNA reads as TGTGCCATCGGGCCCCTAGCGGGGAGCTTCCGAACGCAGTATTTT.

The chain uses TRBV4-3 and TRBJ2-4; TRBD2 aligns across 9 bases. CDR1 is LGHNA and CDR2 is YSLEER in the germline V gene. This CDR3 is built from 16 residues. With V trimmed by 4 bases and J by 5 bases, 9 bases remained unmatched. This CDR3 reads CASSLELAGLQNIQYF. CDR3 sequence (DNA): TGCGCCAGCAGCCTTGAACTAGCGGGCTTACAAAACATTCAGTACTTC.

This clone was seen a few times. This chain links TRBV7-2 with TRBJ1-6; D is undetermined. The CDR3 extends over 16 amino acids. V lost 7 bases and J lost 1, with 14 bases in between. CDR1 is SGHTA, CDR2 FQGNSA, per germline. The CDR3 DNA reads as TGTGCCAGCAACCGTTTTACAAAATCCTATAATTCACCCCTCCACTTT. Residues: CASNRFTKSYNSPLHF.

This clone was observed a few times. The chain employs TRBV7-2 and TRBJ2-7; 12 bases align to TRBD2. Trimming at V came to 5 bases and at J to 11 bases, leaving 13 bases not matched to a gene. CDR1 SGHTA and CDR2 FQGNSA come from the germline V gene. The CDR3 is 15 amino acids. CDR3 in DNA: TGTGCCAGCAGCCCCCCCGGGGCTAGCGGGAGGGCAAAGTACTTC. Protein sequence: CASSPPGASGRAKYF. The full variable domain, completed using reference TRBV7-2 and TRBJ2-7, is GAGVSQSPSNKVTEKGKDVELRCDPISGHTALYWYRQSLGQGLEFLIYFQGNSAPDKSGLPSDRFSAERTGGSVSTLTIQRTQQEDSAVYLCASSPPGASGRAKYFGPGTRLTVT.

The chain recombines TRBV7-6 with TRBJ2-7; D perhaps matches TRBD2 (5 bases). Trimming removed 4 bases from V and 3 bases from J, with 10 bases in between. CDR1 and CDR2 (germline): SGHVS, FNYEAQ. The length of the CDR3 is 13 residues. The CDR3: CASSSGILYEQYF. Here the CDR3 DNA reads TGTGCCAGCAGCTCCGGGATCCTCTACGAGCAGTACTTC.

On this clone itself: At one boundary the junction diverges from the germline segment, which might be a read error. This rearrangement joins TRBV9 to TRBJ2-7, with 7 nucleotides matching TRBD1. This CDR3 region has 16 residues. Germline V CDR1 and CDR2: SGDLS, YYNGEE. The CDR3 loop is CAGSVGQGVPLYEQYF. The CDR3 region has the DNA TGTGCCGGCAGCGTAGGGCAGGGGGTGCCCCTCTACGAGCAGTACTTC.

This sequence joins TRBV27 and TRBJ2-7; TRBD2 is a possible D gene (5 bases). Per germline, CDR1 MNHEY and CDR2 SMNVEV (reference sequence). Trimming took off 5 bases at V and 6 bases at J, with 14 bases between the two ends. The CDR3 covers 13 residues. CDR3 region: CASSETKIVEQYF. For the CDR3, the DNA is TGTGCCAGCAGTGAGACTAAGATTGTCGAGCAGTACTTC.

This rearrangement joins TRBV5-6 to TRBJ2-1, with TRBD1 identical over 12 bases. V lost 5 bases, J lost 8 bases, and 8 bases stayed unmatched. Looked up from germline, CDR1 is SGHDT and CDR2 is YYEEEE. The CDR3 runs 15 residues. CDR3 bases: TGTGCCAGCAGGACCGGGACAGGGGGCGTCTATGAGCAGTTCTTC. Translation gives CASRTGTGGVYEQFF. The complete variable domain, with remaining parts taken from reference TRBV5-6 and TRBJ2-1, reads DAGVTQSPTHLIKTRGQQVTLRCSPKSGHDTVSWYQQALGQGPQFIFQYYEEEERQRGNFPDRFSGHQFPNYSSELNVNALLLGDSALYLCASRTGTGGVYEQFFGPGTRLTVL.

As concerns this clone: Mismatch with germline at one junction end may stem from a read error. The chain employs TRBV28 and TRBJ2-7, with 9 bases that match TRBD2. Germline CDR1 reads MDHEN; CDR2 reads SYDVKM. The CDR3 totals 14 residues. DNA for the CDR3: TGCGCGAGTGGGGCTAGCGGGACCTCCTACGAGCAGTACTTC. This translates into CASGASGTSYEQYF.

This clone was seen once. The chain combines TRBV4-3 with TRBJ1-1; a possible D gene is TRBD1 (6 bases). Germline CDR1 LGHNA, CDR2 YSLEER. This CDR3 comprises 16 residues. V dropped 0 bases and J dropped 5 bases, with 16 bases sitting between them. CDR3 nucleotide sequence: TGCGCCAGCAGCCAAGATTTGGGGGGGCCGGGGACTGAAGCTTTCTTT. Residues: CASSQDLGGPGTEAFF.

The rearrangement links TRBV23-1 to TRBJ1-1; no clear D gene. TRBV23-1 is identified as an open reading frame with a role that is uncertain. CDR3 size: 13 residues. V lost 7 bases and J lost 2, with 11 bases in between. CDR3 protein: CASICEKNTEAFF. CDR3 nucleotides: TGCGCCAGCATCTGCGAGAAAAACACTGAAGCTTTCTTT.

This rearrangement joins TRBV14 to TRBJ1-6; a possible D gene is TRBD1 (6 bases). The ends were cut back, 1 base at V and 0 bases at J, with 13 bases in the middle. This CDR3 contains 18 residues. CDR1 is SGHDN, CDR2 FVKESK, per germline. The CDR3 bases are TGTGCCAGCAGCCAAGTCTCAACAGGGTACTCCTATAATTCACCCCTCCACTTT. Translated, it gives CASSQVSTGYSYNSPLHF.

The chain recombines TRBV9 with TRBJ2-4; TRBD1 might be the D (5 bases). The CDR3 totals 15 residues. The germline V gene has CDR1 SGDLS and CDR2 YYNGEE. Trimming shortened V by 3 bases and J by 11 bases, and 21 bases separated the two germline ends. For the CDR3, the DNA is TGTGCCAGCAGCGAGGACACCGGATTCGTTGCAGTTCAGTACTTC. It specifies CASSEDTGFVAVQYF.

This rearrangement joins TRBV6-5 to TRBJ2-7, with 8 bases lining up with TRBD1. The V gene's germline CDR1 is MNHEY and CDR2 SVGAGI. The CDR3 contains 15 residues. After removal of 6 bases from V and 3 bases from J, the junction contained 10 bases not matched to a gene. CDR3 in DNA: TGTGCCAGCAGCCCTAGTCGAACAGGGGGCTACGAGCAGTACTTC. It translates to CASSPSRTGGYEQYF.

This chain uses TRBV25-1 with TRBJ2-4; TRBD1 aligns across 9 bases. J was trimmed by 4 bases and V by 6 bases; bases with no gene match: 1. Germline V gene data show CDR1 as MGHDK and CDR2 as SYGVNS. CDR3 size: 13 residues. This chain's CDR3 is CASRGTGKNIQYF. The DNA of the CDR3 is TGTGCCAGCAGGGGGACAGGGAAAAACATTCAGTACTTC.

The count of this clone is one. One end of the junction does not line up with germline, which may come from a read error. This CDR3 is also generated by other DNA sequences in the sample. V and J are TRBV7-7 and TRBJ2-7, with a weak D call TRBD1 (6 bases). Germline V gene data show CDR1 as SSHAT and CDR2 as FNYEAQ (reference sequence). The CDR3 is 15 residues long. As DNA, the CDR3 is TGTGCTAGCAGCCTAGGGGGAACAGGAGTGGGTGAGCAGTACTTC. It is translated as CASSLGGTGVGEQYF.

The chain carries TRBV6-1 and TRBJ2-3; 9 bases agree with TRBD2. V dropped 4 bases and J dropped 1; count of bases not matched to a gene: 6. Germline V gene lookup returns CDR1 MNHNS and CDR2 SASEGT. The CDR3 loop spans 16 amino acids. The CDR3: CASSGSGGPGTDTQYF. The CDR3 nucleotides are TGTGCCAGCAGTGGAAGCGGGGGGCCAGGCACAGATACGCAGTATTTT.